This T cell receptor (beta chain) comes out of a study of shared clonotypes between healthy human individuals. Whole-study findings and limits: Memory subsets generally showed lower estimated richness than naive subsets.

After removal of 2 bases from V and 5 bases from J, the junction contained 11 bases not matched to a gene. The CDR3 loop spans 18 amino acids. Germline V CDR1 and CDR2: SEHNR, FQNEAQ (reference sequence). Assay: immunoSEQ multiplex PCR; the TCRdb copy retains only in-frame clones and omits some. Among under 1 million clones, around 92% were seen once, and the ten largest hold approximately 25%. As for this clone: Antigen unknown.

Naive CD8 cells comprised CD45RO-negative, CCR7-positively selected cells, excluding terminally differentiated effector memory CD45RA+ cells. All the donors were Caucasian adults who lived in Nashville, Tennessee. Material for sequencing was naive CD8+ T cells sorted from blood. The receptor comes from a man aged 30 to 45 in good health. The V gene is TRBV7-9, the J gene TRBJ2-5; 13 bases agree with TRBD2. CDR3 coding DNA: TGTGCCAGCAGCTTACCGGGACTAGCGGGATTTATTTATGAGACCCAGTACTTC. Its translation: CASSLPGLAGFIYETQYF.